This record concerns one TCR beta chain sequence. The antigen is undetermined. The entry originates in a study of early T cells in non-severe SARS-CoV-2 infection. As for the study in general: Bulk RNA isolated from unsorted whole blood underwent sequencing; chains were not paired.

Individual cDNA molecules were tagged with unique molecular identifiers, the study reported. TCRdb reanalysed the 5' RACE reads using MiXCR and keeps one entry per CDR3 protein. The data show approximately 66,000 distinct CDR3 sequences, 12% seen once. Germline V gene sequence: CDR1 DFQATT, CDR2 SNEGSKA (reference sequence). The trim removed 4 bases at V and 3 bases at J, leaving 18 bases unmatched. The CDR3 extends over 17 amino acids. Findings of the study overall: The matching step, a VDJdb search, favored anti-spike CD8 responses and missed private and CD4 specificities.

The sample comprised whole blood. The source of this sequence is an adult who was a healthcare worker with PCR-confirmed SARS-CoV-2 infection or an uninfected control (not recorded which). This chain joins TRBV20-1 and TRBJ2-7, with TRBD2 matching 7 bases. The DNA of the CDR3 is TGCAGTGCTAATCCGATTGGAACCGGGACTACTTACTACGAGCAGTACTTC. Protein product: CSANPIGTGTTYYEQYF.